This paragraph covers one TCR beta chain sequence. Antigen specificity is unknown. The DNA input per sorted-subset replicate PCR was about 220 ng, corresponding to 30,000 or so T cell genomes. Clones were read by immunoSEQ multiplex PCR, and TCRdb kept only the in-frame ones, dropping some. The sample includes 1 million to 1.2 million clones, 77% seen only once; the top ten take about 0.94%. CDR3 length equals 11 residues. Germline CDR1 is DFQATT and CDR2 is SNEGSKA (reference sequence). V lost 7 bases and J 4 bases, leaving 9 bases between the germline ends. This sample is drawn from a study of shared clonotypes between healthy human individuals. Study-level findings and limits: Rarefaction exposed incomplete sorted-subset sequencing despite large depth. All-four-donor shared clonotypes had higher generation probabilities than non-shared clonotypes did. With a handful of donors compared, roughly 5% of naive CD4 clonotypes were shared.

Sample: memory CD4+ T cells from PBMCs. Documented subset: CD45RA-negative fraction. The clonotype was recovered from a man aged 18 to 30 in good health. Some clones in this sample may be carry-over from other donors' samples. The V and J genes are TRBV20-1 and TRBJ2-3; no clear D gene. The DNA for the CDR3 is TGCAGTGGCGCGTCGGCAGATACGCAGTATTTT. Translation: CSGASADTQYF.